Listed here are 20 T cell receptor beta chains from one sample, sequenced in a study of radiotherapy plus CTLA-4 blockade in lung cancer. Clones were read by immunoSEQ multiplex PCR, and TCRdb kept only the in-frame ones, dropping some. The table has under 20,000 clones, 86% seen once. The sample consisted of peripheral blood, taken from a patient treated with radiotherapy plus ipilimumab. The receptor source for this set is a human donor with non-small cell lung cancer whose response to radiotherapy plus ipilimumab could not be evaluated.

The genes are TRBV6-6 and TRBJ1-2; D gene unclear. From germline, CDR1 is MNHNY and CDR2 SVGAGI (reference sequence). The CDR3 loop spans 14 amino acids. The V end was cut by 5 bases, the J end by 4 bases, with 14 bases between. DNA of the CDR3: TGTGCCAGCAGTACAGCCCCTGTGGGCTATGGCTACACCTTC. It translates to CASSTAPVGYGYTF.

The chain couples TRBV2 to TRBJ2-7; maybe TRBD2 (5 bases). The germline gives CDR1 SNHLY, CDR2 FYNNEI. The CDR3 is 13 amino acids. V was shortened by 6 bases and J by 7 bases, with 16 bases between the two germline ends. CDR3 DNA: TGTGCCAGCAGGGTGCTTGCCTCGGGGGAGCAGTACTTC. This encodes CASRVLASGEQYF.

The V gene is TRBV28, the J gene TRBJ2-3, with 8 nucleotides matching TRBD2. J was trimmed by 4 bases and V by 6 bases; bases with no gene match: 9. Germline V gene data show CDR1 as MDHEN and CDR2 as SYDVKM. This CDR3 is built from 15 residues. CDR3 in amino acids: CASSLSGSGSDTQYF. CDR3 coding DNA: TGTGCCAGCAGCCTGAGCGGGAGTGGGTCAGATACGCAGTATTTT.

This clone has only a few counts. The chain uses TRBV4-3 and TRBJ1-2; TRBD1 agrees at 10 bases. The CDR3 spans 15 residues. The germline V gene has CDR1 LGHNA and CDR2 YSLEER. With V trimmed by 0 bases and J by 7 bases, 5 bases remained unmatched. The CDR3 is CASSQEGTGESGYTF. The CDR3 coding sequence is TGCGCCAGCAGCCAAGAGGGGACAGGGGAGAGTGGCTACACCTTC.

The chain couples TRBV2 to TRBJ2-3; TRBD2 matches 10 bases. V shed 8 bases and J 3 bases; nucleotides not matched to a gene: 8. The CDR3 runs to 15 residues. CDR1 is SNHLY, CDR2 FYNNEI, per germline. Here the CDR3 DNA reads TGTGCCAGCGGCACTAGCGGGACGGGGACAGATACGCAGTATTTT. This sequence encodes CASGTSGTGTDTQYF.

This sequence joins TRBV27 and TRBJ2-6; D unresolved. The CDR3 is 14 amino acids. Trimming took off 5 bases at V and 0 bases at J, with 5 bases between the two ends. Germline-derived CDR1 and CDR2 are MNHEY and SMNVEV (reference sequence). The CDR3 region has the DNA TGTGCCAGCAGTGAGAGCTCTGGGGCCAACGTCCTGACTTTC. As protein: CASSESSGANVLTF.

The chain is built from TRBV29-1 and TRBJ1-1; the D gene is possibly TRBD1 (6 bases). The CDR3 has 12 amino acids. In germline, CDR1 is SQVTM, CDR2 ANQGSEA. Deletions cut 6 bases from V and 3 bases from J, with 11 bases between. The CDR3 here is CSVAGVDTEAFF. The CDR3 DNA follows: TGCAGCGTGGCAGGGGTGGACACTGAAGCTTTCTTT.

The V and J genes are TRBV29-1 and TRBJ1-1, with TRBD1 matching 8 bases. After removal of 8 bases from V and 0 bases from J, the junction contained 5 bases not matched to a gene. CDR1 is SQVTM, CDR2 ANQGSEA, per germline. The CDR3 is 13 amino acids. The CDR3 DNA reads TGCAGCATAGACAGGGGTATGAACACTGAAGCTTTCTTT. Translating it yields CSIDRGMNTEAFF.

The J gene is TRBJ2-7, the V gene TRBV19; TRBD1 matches at 8 bases. The J call may be faulty, since TRBJ2-1 better matches the DNA end. The CDR3 has 14 residues. The germline V gene has CDR1 LNHDA and CDR2 SQIVND (reference sequence). The CDR3 loop is CASTGGYYSGEQFF. In DNA form, the CDR3 reads TGTGCCAGTACAGGGGGCTACTATTCGGGTGAGCAGTTCTTC.

This clone has just a few counts. This chain joins TRBV5-6 and TRBJ1-4; TRBD1 might be the D (6 bases). Germline CDR1 and CDR2: SGHDT and YYEEEE. Trimming shortened V by 3 bases and J by 5 bases, and 11 bases separated the two germline ends. This CDR3 is built from 14 residues. The DNA of the CDR3 is TGTGCCAGCAGCTCCCCGGACAGAAATGAAAAACTGTTTTTT. It yields the protein CASSSPDRNEKLFF. Complete variable domain (other parts from reference TRBV5-6 and TRBJ1-4): DAGVTQSPTHLIKTRGQQVTLRCSPKSGHDTVSWYQQALGQGPQFIFQYYEEEERQRGNFPDRFSGHQFPNYSSELNVNALLLGDSALYLCASSSPDRNEKLFFGSGTQLSVL.

The count of this clone is one. The chain combines TRBV19 with TRBJ2-2; 8 bases are shared with TRBD2. Germline V gene sequence: CDR1 LNHDA, CDR2 SQIVND (reference sequence). The CDR3 runs to 15 residues. The junction had 7 bases not matched to a gene; V was cut back by 6 bases and J by 4 bases. The CDR3 spells CASSVGGAFTGELFF. Here the CDR3 DNA reads TGTGCCAGTAGCGTCGGGGGGGCATTCACCGGGGAGCTGTTTTTT.

J is TRBJ2-2 and V is TRBV5-4; D may be TRBD2 (5 bases). V lost 0 bases and J 4 bases, leaving 10 bases between the germline ends. CDR1 is SGHNT, CDR2 YYREEE, per germline (reference sequence). The CDR3 is 15 amino acids. DNA of the CDR3: TGTGCCAGCAGCTTGGCAGCTAGCCGCACCGGGGAGCTGTTTTTT. As protein: CASSLAASRTGELFF.

The chain is built from TRBV6-5 and TRBJ1-4; 7 bases map to TRBD1. The germline V gene has CDR1 MNHEY and CDR2 SVGAGI. The CDR3 loop spans 14 amino acids. Germline trimming cut 2 bases from V and 6 bases from J; bases unmatched to any gene: 3. For the CDR3, the DNA is TGTGCCAGCAGTTACGACGGACAGGATGAAAAACTGTTTTTT. It is translated as CASSYDGQDEKLFF.

The J gene is TRBJ2-3, the V gene TRBV7-9, with 8 bases identical to TRBD1. CDR3 length: 16 amino acids. Germline lookup yields CDR1 SEHNR and CDR2 FQNEAQ (reference sequence). V dropped 5 bases and J dropped 5; count of bases not matched to a gene: 12. The DNA for the CDR3 is TGTGCCAGCAGCCCAGATGGCAGGGGGCCAAGAGATACGCAGTATTTT. This sequence encodes CASSPDGRGPRDTQYF.

V is TRBV6-1 and J is TRBJ1-3; the D is unclear. Germline V lookup: CDR1 MNHNS, CDR2 SASEGT. The CDR3 extends over 14 amino acids. V gave up 3 bases and J gave up 0 bases, with 6 bases separating them. The CDR3 bases are TGTGCCAGCAGTGACCTCAGCTCTGGAAACACCATATATTTT. Residues: CASSDLSSGNTIYF.

V and J are TRBV5-1 and TRBJ1-4; 7 bases are shared with TRBD1. The CDR3 has 14 residues. Germline lookup yields CDR1 SGHRS and CDR2 YFSETQ. J lost 0 bases, V lost 4 bases, and 0 bases had no gene match. The CDR3 DNA reads TGCGCCAGCAGCGGGACAGCAACTAATGAAAAACTGTTTTTT. Protein sequence: CASSGTATNEKLFF.

CDR3 bases: TGTGCCAGCAGTGGGGACAGGGTTGCCACCTTC. Protein sequence: CASSGDRVATF. The rearrangement links TRBV2 to TRBJ1-2, with 9 bases identical to TRBD1. This CDR3 contains 11 residues. Germline V lookup: CDR1 SNHLY, CDR2 FYNNEI. Trimming took 4 bases from V and 13 from J; bases not matched to a gene: 4.

J is TRBJ1-2 and V is TRBV4-2; 11 nucleotides match TRBD1. The CDR3 covers 14 residues. Germline CDR1 and CDR2: LGHNA and YNFKEQ. The J segment lost 6 bases and the V segment lost 2 bases, leaving 2 bases of the junction unmatched. CDR3 amino acids: CASSQMDRGHGYTF. The CDR3 DNA reads as TGTGCCAGCAGCCAAATGGACAGGGGGCATGGCTACACCTTC.

The rearrangement joins TRBV5-1 to TRBJ2-3; 10 bases match TRBD1. This CDR3 contains 15 residues. Germline V gene lookup returns CDR1 SGHRS and CDR2 YFSETQ. After removal of 4 bases from V and 10 bases from J, the junction contained 12 bases not matched to a gene. The CDR3 bases are TGCGCCAGCAGCGAAACCGGGACAGGGGCCGGGGCGCAGTATTTT. Its translation is CASSETGTGAGAQYF.

The CDR3 coding sequence is TGTGCCAGCAGCCAAGGCCGATCTAGCCCGTCCTACGAGCAGTACTTC. Its translation is CASSQGRSSPSYEQYF. The chain links TRBV4-2 to TRBJ2-7; maybe TRBD2 (5 bases). The CDR3 has 16 residues. Germline V gives CDR1 LGHNA, CDR2 YNFKEQ. Trimming cost V 1 base and J 1 base, with 14 bases left between them.